Detailed here is one T cell receptor beta chain. The antigen is unknown. The sample originates from a study of regulatory T cells in long-lasting Graves disease. The study, taken as a whole, reports: Among persistent patients, a larger number of public clonotypes were shared (approximately 3,000) than among newly diagnosed patients (about 970). Peripheral blood, not thyroid tissue, was the sole material studied.

The CDR3 is 9 residues long. Trimming stripped 6 bases from V and 13 bases from J, with 9 bases between. For TCR beta, libraries came from iRepertoire HTBI primers and Arm-PCR of CDR3 regions. TCRdb reanalysed the multiplex PCR reads using MiXCR and keeps one entry per CDR3 protein. The sample contains 700,000 or so distinct CDR3 sequences, about 30% of which appear only once. Time point specified: persistent/refractory GD, antithyroid drugs over 5 years with positive TRAb. Extracted RNA from PBMCs served as the source of the TCR library. Investigators report Graves' disease was diagnosed under American Thyroid Association guidelines. Xi'an, China, was home to the endocrinology department that provided patients.

The material sequenced was peripheral blood mononuclear cells (PBMCs), taken when the disease was refractory, from a patient treated with antithyroid drugs. The clonotype was recovered from a female donor with Graves disease. The rearrangement uses TRBV12-3 or TRBV12-4 and TRBJ1-1; D unresolved. Written as DNA, the CDR3 is TGTGCCAGCAGCCCTGCGGGTTTCTTT. The encoded protein is CASSPAGFF.